The rows below give T cell receptor beta chains drawn from one sample of a study of blood T cells in healthy people across ages. MiXCR, run by TCRdb on the 5' RACE reads, gives a single entry per CDR3 protein. Found here are some 1.4 million distinct CDR3 sequences, 42% of them singletons; the top ten hold roughly 8.2%. Specimen: blood. Receptors were obtained from a woman aged 18-29 years in good health. The CDR3 runs from the conserved cysteine through the conserved F or W. A D gene is named only where the DNA matches it firmly. Not all rows give a size; the values are once, few, many and, for expanded clones, a class.

D gene,clone size,V gene,J gene,CDR3 protein,CDR3 DNA
-,few,TRBV9,TRBJ2-3,CASSVGLGGRDTQYF,TGTGCCAGCAGCGTAGGGTTGGGGGGACGAGATACGCAGTATTTT
TRBD1,-,TRBV15,TRBJ1-6,CATSRAGTGKMLLHF,TGTGCCACCAGCAGAGCCGGGACAGGGAAAATGCTCCTCCACTTT
-,-,TRBV27,TRBJ1-5,CASSPSGTTSPRPQHF,TGTGCCAGCAGTCCTTCGGGGACAACCTCTCCCCGGCCCCAGCATTTT
TRBD2,few,TRBV9,TRBJ2-6,CASSFSGLAGDSGANVLTF,TGTGCCAGCAGCTTCAGTGGACTAGCGGGAGATTCTGGGGCCAACGTCCTGACTTTC
TRBD2,-,TRBV30,TRBJ2-1,CAWSASGLPGDEQFF,TGTGCCTGGAGTGCCTCGGGACTACCAGGTGATGAGCAGTTCTTC
TRBD2,few,TRBV9,TRBJ2-5,CASSSPTSGGEQETQYF,TGTGCCAGCAGCTCCCCGACTAGCGGGGGGGAACAAGAGACCCAGTACTTC
TRBD2,-,TRBV13,TRBJ2-3,CASSLSSGSYTDTQYF,TGTGCCAGCAGCTTATCTAGCGGGTCATACACAGATACGCAGTATTTT
TRBD1,-,TRBV19,TRBJ2-3,CASRAPGQKDTDTQYF,TGTGCCAGTAGGGCGCCGGGACAGAAAGACACAGATACGCAGTATTTT
TRBD2,few,TRBV20-1,TRBJ2-3,CSARDLGGRASDTQYF,TGCAGTGCTAGAGATCTTGGCGGGAGGGCGTCAGATACGCAGTATTTT
-,-,TRBV6-6,TRBJ2-2,CASTLGANTGELFF,TGTGCCAGCACCCTGGGGGCGAACACCGGGGAGCTATTTTTT
-,-,TRBV27,TRBJ2-3,CASSLFPLRRCSTDTQYF,TGTGCCAGCAGTTTATTTCCTTTACGGAGATGTAGCACAGATACGCAGTATTTT
-,-,TRBV6-1,TRBJ1-2,CATGPNSGYTF,TGTGCCACCGGACCCAACTCAGGCTACACCTTC
TRBD1,-,TRBV3-1,TRBJ1-2,CASSSNGQGNGGGYTF,TGTGCCAGCAGCTCGAATGGACAGGGTAATGGAGGCGGCTACACCTTC